A selection of T cell receptor beta chains follows, all from one sample in a study of PD-1 blockade in classical Hodgkin lymphoma. Clones were sequenced by immunoSEQ multiplex PCR, and TCRdb holds only the in-frame ones, with some missing. The top ten hold roughly 7% of the sample, which has approximately 22,000 clones, 60% to 80% seen once. The material was peripheral blood mononuclear cells (PBMCs), obtained before the fourth cycle of nivolumab. Source of these receptors: a human donor with classical Hodgkin lymphoma. Each CDR3 is given with its conserved first and last residue. The D gene is left open where the match is weak. A row's size may be missing; if present it is once, few, many or a size class.

>TRBJ2-5|.|.|TRBV30
TGTGCATACCTTGGGGATTTTCAAGAGACCCAGTACTTC
CAYLGDFQETQYF
>TRBJ2-2|.|TRBD1|TRBV7-9
TGTGCCAGCAGCTTGGACCGGGACAGGTCACCCGGGGAGCTGTTTTTT
CASSLDRDRSPGELFF
>TRBJ2-3|.|.|TRBV4-1
TGCGCCAGCAGCCAAGCAGCGGACACAGATACGCAGTATTTT
CASSQAADTDTQYF
>TRBJ2-2|.|.|TRBV29-1
TGCAGCGTTGTTTTCAGCCGGAACACCGGGGAGCTGTTTTTT
CSVVFSRNTGELFF
>TRBJ1-5|.|.|TRBV27
TGTGCCATTCTGGTCGCGGGAGCTTATCAGCCCCAGCATTTT
CAILVAGAYQPQHF
>TRBJ2-3|.|TRBD1|TRBV5-6
TGTGCCAGCAGCCCCCTAGGACAGGCCACAGATACGCAGTATTTT
CASSPLGQATDTQYF
>TRBJ1-1|.|.|TRBV19
TGTGCCAGTAGTATAGGCAGCCTCACTGAAGCTTTCTTT
CASSIGSLTEAFF
>TRBJ1-1|.|.|TRBV5-1
TGCGCCAGTTCAGTGCTAGGCGTTGAAGCTTTCTTT
CASSVLGVEAFF
>TRBJ2-5|.|.|TRBV19
TGTGCCAGTAGTATAGCCCCGTCGGCGGGGAATAAGTACTTC
CASSIAPSAGNKYF
>TRBJ2-3|few|.|TRBV29-1
TGCAGCGCCGAAGATGGGGGTAAACGCACAGATACGCAGTATTTT
CSAEDGGKRTDTQYF
>TRBJ2-1|.|.|TRBV4-1
TGCGCCAGCAGCCAAGCCGGGAGCTACCATGAGCAGTTCTTC
CASSQAGSYHEQFF
>TRBJ2-4|few|.|TRBV9
TGTGCCAGCAGCGTAGGGACGTTAGGTAAAAACATTCAGTACTTC
CASSVGTLGKNIQYF
>TRBJ2-2|.|.|TRBV7-2
TGTGCCAGCAGCTTAACTCTATTGGGGGCGGACACCGGGGAGCTGTTTTTT
CASSLTLLGADTGELFF
>TRBJ2-5|once|.|TRBV11-2
TGTGCCAGCAGCCCTAGTTCGCGGACCCAGTACTTC
CASSPSSRTQYF
>TRBJ2-7|once|.|TRBV4-3
TGCGCCAGCAGCCAAGATCGGCAGACTAACTACGAGCAGTACTTC
CASSQDRQTNYEQYF
>TRBJ2-2|.|.|TRBV10-1
TGCGCCAGCAGCGGGGCGAACACCGGGGAGCTGTTTTTT
CASSGANTGELFF
>TRBJ2-1|.|.|TRBV6-6
TGTGCCAGCACCCAAGGTAGGGTAGCCCCCTACAATGAGCAGTTCTTC
CASTQGRVAPYNEQFF
>TRBJ2-2|.|.|TRBV6-5
TGTGCCAGCAGTTACCCGGGACTCGGGGAGCTGTTTTTT
CASSYPGLGELFF
>TRBJ2-5|.|.|TRBV12-2
TGTGCAAGTCGCTCAGAGGTGAAGCGACTAGCGGGCAAGGAAGAGACCCAGTACTTC
CASRSEVKRLAGKEETQYF
>TRBJ1-1|.|.|TRBV7-9
TGTGCCAGCAGCTTAGAACAGGGTGTCACTGAAGCTTTCTTT
CASSLEQGVTEAFF
>TRBJ2-7|.|.|TRBV6-1
TGTGCCAGTAACACGGGCCCCTACGAGCAGTACTTC
CASNTGPYEQYF
>TRBJ2-5|.|.|TRBV7-2
TGTGCCAGCAGCTTATCTCCTGGGAACTCCCTTCAGACAGAGACCCAGTACTTC
CASSLSPGNSLQTETQYF
>TRBJ2-2|few|.|TRBV9
TGTGCCAGCAGCGTGGGAGGTGAGAACACCGGGGAGCTGTTTTTT
CASSVGGENTGELFF
>TRBJ2-7|.|TRBD1|TRBV5-1
TGCGCCAGCAGCTCACGACAGGGTGTAGACTACGAGCAGTACTTC
CASSSRQGVDYEQYF
>TRBJ1-1|.|.|TRBV6-1
TGTGCAGGTATGGAGGGGCTGCACACTGAAGCTTTCTTT
CAGMEGLHTEAFF
>TRBJ2-2|.|TRBD2|TRBV18
TGTGCCAGCTCACCCCTGAGGGGTAGCGGGAGGACCGGGGAGCTGTTTTTT
CASSPLRGSGRTGELFF
>TRBJ2-7|.|.|TRBV27
TGTGCCAGCAGTTTAATAAGCGCCTCCTACGAGCAGTACTTC
CASSLISASYEQYF
>TRBJ1-5|.|.|TRBV27
TGTGCCAGCAGTTCGGGCAGGGGCTACAATCAGCCCCAGCATTTT
CASSSGRGYNQPQHF
>TRBJ1-2|.|.|TRBV2
TGTGCCAGCACGGCAGCTAACTATGGCTACACCTTC
CASTAANYGYTF
>TRBJ2-3|.|TRBD2|TRBV5-6
TGTGCCAGCAGCCCCCGTACTAGCGGGAGTTTAGATACGCAGTATTTT
CASSPRTSGSLDTQYF
>TRBJ2-2|.|TRBD1|TRBV6-1
TGTGCCAGCAACATAGACAGGGGGCGGGTCGGGGAGCTGTTTTTT
CASNIDRGRVGELFF